The 14 T cell receptor beta chains below all came from one sample that was sequenced in a study of shared clonotypes between healthy human individuals (dated by TCRdb to about 2020). Receptor amplification or capture employed the immunoSEQ multiplex PCR assay. The table was pulled from immuneACCESS by TCRdb, which kept in-frame rearrangements only. Such tables lose some clones; where checked, under half of the loss comes from unresolved V genes, and the rest has no known cause. This sample lists about 2.4 million clones; more than 85% were detected once. Of the sample, around 0.4% is held by the ten largest clones. Sequencing used naive CD4+ T cells from PBMCs. Interpreted using the paper, the cell subset or site label stands for: CD45RA+ positively selected. Every receptor here comes from a man aged 18 to 30 in good health. Some clones in this sample may be carry-over from other donors' samples.

The chain links TRBV29-1 to TRBJ2-3, with D possibly matching TRBD1 (6 bases). Trimming pared 7 bases from V and 2 bases from J, leaving 16 bases between. Germline loops: CDR1 SQVTM, CDR2 ANQGSEA. There are 14 residues in the CDR3. The CDR3 loop reads CSAVQGTLTDTQYF. The CDR3 nucleotides are TGCAGCGCTGTACAGGGCACTCTCACAGATACGCAGTATTTT.

The chain recombines TRBV5-8 with TRBJ2-7; D ambiguous. CDR3 length equals 16 residues. V was shortened by 4 bases and J by 0 bases, with 17 bases between the two germline ends. The germline V gene encodes CDR1 SGHTS and CDR2 YDEGEE. The CDR3 loop reads CASSVKWSLISYEQYF. In DNA, the CDR3 is TGTGCCAGCAGCGTAAAGTGGAGCCTAATCTCCTACGAGCAGTACTTC.

This clone was seen a single time. The genes are TRBV6-6 and TRBJ2-1, with a weak D call TRBD1 (6 bases). Germline V CDR1 and CDR2: MNHNY, SVGAGI (reference sequence). The CDR3 is made up of 13 amino acids. V was shortened by 5 bases and J by 5 bases, with 10 bases between the two germline ends. DNA of the CDR3: TGTGCCAGCAGTGAGACAGGTGACAATGAGCAGTTCTTC. Its protein product is CASSETGDNEQFF.

V gene TRBV7-2 combines with J gene TRBJ2-3; the D call may be TRBD1 or TRBD2 (5 bases each). Looked up from germline, CDR1 is SGHTA and CDR2 is FQGNSA. This CDR3 has 14 amino acids. The V gene lost 5 bases and the J gene lost 5 bases, with 14 bases spanning the gap. CDR3 DNA: TGTGCCAGCAGCCCTAAGGCAGGGAGAGATACGCAGTATTTT. It codes for CASSPKAGRDTQYF.

This chain uses TRBV4-1 with TRBJ2-3; possible D gene TRBD1, 6 bases. The CDR3 has 13 residues. CDR1 is MGHRA and CDR2 is YSYEKL in the germline V gene. Trimming removed 4 bases at V and 4 bases at J, with 9 bases between. CDR3 bases: TGCGCCAGCAGCCGAGAGGGGGCAGATACGCAGTATTTT. Translating it yields CASSREGADTQYF.

The chain has TRBV6-1 and TRBJ2-7; D gene unclear. This CDR3 is built from 12 residues. Between the trimmed V and J ends, which lost 8 bases and 6 bases, there was a span of 14 bases. The germline V gene encodes CDR1 MNHNS and CDR2 SASEGT. The CDR3 spells CASALWAAEQYF. The CDR3 nucleotides are TGTGCCAGCGCGTTGTGGGCTGCCGAGCAGTACTTC.

This chain joins TRBV6-1 and TRBJ2-2; 10 positions match TRBD1. The CDR3 runs to 16 residues. Losses at the gene ends were 2 bases for V and 4 bases for J; bases not matched to a gene: 4. The germline gives CDR1 MNHNS, CDR2 SASEGT. The CDR3 loop is CASSEPTGGSTGELFF. In DNA, the CDR3 is TGTGCCAGCAGTGAACCGACAGGGGGCTCCACCGGGGAGCTGTTTTTT.

The rearrangement uses TRBV9 and TRBJ1-3; D perhaps matches TRBD1 (6 bases). Looked up from germline, CDR1 is SGDLS and CDR2 is YYNGEE. This CDR3 spans 16 amino acids. V shed 3 bases and J shed 2 bases, with 15 bases lying between them. CDR3 bases: TGTGCCAGCAGCGACCCCGGGACATTGACTGGAAACACCATATATTTT. This translates into CASSDPGTLTGNTIYF.

The chain has TRBV7-9 and TRBJ2-5; D is unclear. CDR3 length: 11 amino acids. With 5 bases removed from V and 5 bases from J, the gap between germline ends came to 6 bases. The V gene's germline CDR1 is SEHNR and CDR2 FQNEAQ (reference sequence). The CDR3 region is CASSERETQYF. The CDR3, as DNA: TGTGCCAGCAGCGAGAGGGAGACCCAGTACTTC.

This chain connects TRBV25-1 to TRBJ1-5, with a weak D call TRBD1 (6 bases). Germline CDR1 and CDR2: MGHDK and SYGVNS. The CDR3 length is 15 residues. The ends were cut back, 6 bases at V and 4 bases at J, with 16 bases in the middle. CDR3: CASSAPGARNQPQHF. The CDR3 nucleotides read TGTGCCAGCAGCGCCCCGGGGGCGCGGAATCAGCCCCAGCATTTT.

The genes are TRBV2 and TRBJ2-1; TRBD1 is a possible D gene (6 bases). The V gene's germline CDR1 is SNHLY and CDR2 FYNNEI. The CDR3 has 14 amino acids. V lost 4 bases and J 4 bases, leaving 11 bases between the germline ends. CDR3 region: CASSVDSQYNEQFF. CDR3 bases: TGTGCCAGCAGTGTGGACAGTCAATACAATGAGCAGTTCTTC.

The chain has TRBV5-4 and TRBJ2-3; no reliable D call. The CDR3 runs to 13 residues. Trimming took 4 bases from V and 6 from J, leaving 12 bases between them. Germline-derived CDR1 and CDR2 are SGHNT and YYREEE (reference sequence). In DNA, the CDR3 is TGTGCCAGCAGCCCGGTTGGGCCTGATACGCAGTATTTT. It translates to CASSPVGPDTQYF.

The V and J genes are TRBV28 and TRBJ1-1, with 10 bases lining up with TRBD1. J lost 11 bases, V lost 6 bases, and 12 bases had no gene match. CDR3 size: 14 residues. Germline V gives CDR1 MDHEN, CDR2 SYDVKM. As DNA, the CDR3 is TGTGCCAGCAGCCGGGACAGGGGAAAAGTGGTGGCTTTCTTT. Its protein product is CASSRDRGKVVAFF.

The CDR3 DNA follows: TGTGCCAGCAGGGGAGGGGTGGATCGCACCGGGGAGCTGTTTTTT. It yields the protein CASRGGVDRTGELFF. The chain employs TRBV9 and TRBJ2-2; the match to TRBD2 covers 7 bases. The length of the CDR3 is 15 residues. Germline lookup yields CDR1 SGDLS and CDR2 YYNGEE. J gave up 4 bases and V 5 bases, and 8 bases lay outside the gene matches.